This entry lists 31 T cell receptor beta chains sequenced from one sample in a study of blood T cell repertoires in COVID-19. Assay used: immunoSEQ multiplex PCR; TCRdb lists only in-frame clones, some missing. This repertoire shows roughly 63,000 clones, 89% found once; its top ten account for about 8.9%. Sequenced input: peripheral blood. These receptors were obtained from a man in his fifties with active COVID-19.

The chain's CDR3 is CASSPPIAGGQETQYF. The CDR3 DNA reads TGTGCCAGCTCACCACCGATAGCGGGGGGCCAAGAGACCCAGTACTTC. This chain joins TRBV18 and TRBJ2-5; 10 bases fit TRBD2. V shed 0 bases, J shed 1 base, and the junction held 2 bases outside the gene matches. The CDR3 spans 16 residues. Looked up from germline, CDR1 is KGHSH and CDR2 is LQKENI.

This chain links TRBV20-1 with TRBJ1-2; tentative D call: TRBD1 (5 bases). The CDR3 runs to 9 residues. Germline V gene lookup returns CDR1 DFQATT and CDR2 SNEGSKA (reference sequence). V shed 5 bases and J shed 11 bases, with 9 bases lying between them. CDR3 amino acids: CSADQGYTF. The CDR3 region has the DNA TGCAGTGCTGATCAGGGATACACCTTC.

For this clone: At one boundary the junction diverges from the germline segment, which might be a read error. The rearrangement joins TRBV2 to TRBJ2-7; unclear D gene. CDR3 length: 13 amino acids. Germline-derived CDR1 and CDR2 are SNHLY and FYNNEI. This chain's CDR3 is CASTTWAGHAHNF. The CDR3 DNA reads TGTGCCAGCACCACTTGGGCAGGCCACGCGCACAACTTC.

The chain joins TRBV18 to TRBJ2-5; 11 bases are shared with TRBD2. Per germline, CDR1 KGHSH and CDR2 LQKENI. V dropped 3 bases and J dropped 2; count of bases not matched to a gene: 8. The CDR3 is 17 residues long. CDR3 sequence reads: CASSPALPSGGQETQYF. CDR3 DNA sequence: TGTGCCAGCTCACCGGCCCTCCCTAGCGGGGGGCAAGAGACCCAGTACTTC. Supplemented by reference TRBV18 and TRBJ2-5, the full variable domain reads NAGVMQNPRHLVRRRGQEARLRCSPMKGHSHVYWYRQLPEEGLKFMVYLQKENIIDESGMPKERFSAEFPKEGPSILRIQQVVRGDSAAYFCASSPALPSGGQETQYFGPGTRLLVL.

V and J are TRBV7-3 and TRBJ1-1; D is possibly TRBD1 (5 bases). Looked up from germline, CDR1 is SGHTA and CDR2 is FQGTGA. V was trimmed by 5 bases and J by 4 bases, leaving 14 bases between them. The CDR3 length is 14 residues. DNA for the CDR3: TGTGCCAGCAGCCCCCAGGGCTACGGCACTGAAGCTTTCTTT. The encoded protein is CASSPQGYGTEAFF.

In regard to this clone: Compared with germline, one end of the junction differs, possibly owing to a read error. V usage is TRBV15 and J usage is TRBJ1-3; D is perhaps TRBD1 (5 bases). The germline gives CDR1 LNHNV, CDR2 YYDKDF (reference sequence). This CDR3 has 15 amino acids. Written as DNA, the CDR3 is TGTGCCACCAGCGGAGAAGGGGACTTACGAAACACCATATATTTT. Amino acids: CATSGEGDLRNTIYF.

The chain recombines TRBV10-2 with TRBJ2-5, with D perhaps matching TRBD1 (6 bases). Germline values: CDR1 WSHSY, CDR2 SAAADI. Trimming removed 2 bases from V and 3 bases from J, with 13 bases in between. The CDR3 consists of 15 residues. The CDR3 coding sequence is TGCGCCAGCAGTGAGCCGGACAGAGAGAAAGAGACCCAGTACTTC. Residues: CASSEPDREKETQYF.

The chain uses TRBV5-8 and TRBJ2-7; 8 bases line up with TRBD1. Germline V CDR1 and CDR2: SGHTS, YDEGEE. V lost 3 bases to trimming and J lost 3 bases; unmatched junction nucleotides: 11. The CDR3 length is 16 residues. The CDR3 loop is CASSSPRQGIDYEQYF. For the CDR3, the DNA is TGTGCCAGCAGCTCCCCCCGACAGGGGATCGACTACGAGCAGTACTTC.

This chain links TRBV2 with TRBJ1-2; 8 bases are shared with TRBD1. Trimming cost V 4 bases and J 7 bases; bases outside gene matches: 17. The CDR3 is 17 amino acids. Germline-derived CDR1 and CDR2 are SNHLY and FYNNEI. This chain's CDR3 is CASSVGQGATSSGGYTF. In DNA, the CDR3 is TGTGCCAGCAGTGTGGGGCAGGGGGCGACCTCTTCCGGTGGCTACACCTTC.

This clone was observed a few times. For the CDR3, the DNA is TGTGCCAGTAGTAAGAGGAAAGGCCTGGGCACTGAAGCTTTCTTT. This encodes CASSKRKGLGTEAFF. This chain uses TRBV19 with TRBJ1-1; no clear D. V was shortened by 4 bases and J by 4 bases, with 16 bases between the two germline ends. Germline V gene lookup returns CDR1 LNHDA and CDR2 SQIVND (reference sequence). CDR3 length: 15 residues.

The sample holds one count of this clone. This chain uses TRBV11-2 with TRBJ1-5; a weak D match, TRBD1 (5 bases). The germline gives CDR1 SGHAT, CDR2 FQNNGV. The CDR3 has 15 residues. The ends were cut back, 1 base at V and 5 bases at J, with 12 bases in the middle. In DNA, the CDR3 is TGTGCCAGCAGCTTAGGCGGTTTAGGGGATCAGCCCCAGCATTTT. This sequence encodes CASSLGGLGDQPQHF.

The rearrangement joins TRBV5-5 to TRBJ1-1; tentative D call: TRBD1 (5 bases). This CDR3 is 14 amino acids long. The V end was cut by 4 bases, the J end by 1 base, with 11 bases between. Germline CDR1 and CDR2: SGHKS and YYEKEE (reference sequence). The CDR3 protein is CASSGGLQNTEAFF. The CDR3 DNA follows: TGTGCCAGCAGCGGGGGACTTCAGAACACTGAAGCTTTCTTT.

V and J are TRBV15 and TRBJ2-5; 9 bases agree with TRBD2. This CDR3 region has 15 residues. Germline trimming cut 4 bases from V and 2 bases from J; bases unmatched to any gene: 5. Germline V gives CDR1 LNHNV, CDR2 YYDKDF (reference sequence). The CDR3 here is CATSTAGGPQETQYF. DNA for the CDR3: TGTGCCACCAGCACGGCGGGGGGGCCTCAAGAGACCCAGTACTTC.

The chain recombines TRBV9 with TRBJ1-2, with D perhaps TRBD1 (5 bases). Trimming removed 4 bases from V and 9 bases from J, with 10 bases in between. The CDR3 is 11 residues long. Germline CDR1 and CDR2: SGDLS and YYNGEE. The CDR3, as DNA: TGTGCCAGCAGCCTGGGGCAAAGCTACACCTTC. Amino acid sequence: CASSLGQSYTF.

The chain uses TRBV18 and TRBJ2-7, with TRBD1 matching over 10 bases. V shed 0 bases and J 5 bases; nucleotides not matched to a gene: 7. The CDR3 loop spans 16 amino acids. CDR1 and CDR2 from the germline V gene are KGHSH and LQKENI. The CDR3 region has the DNA TGTGCCAGCTCACCACCTGGACAGGGGGGGATAGACGAGCAGTACTTC. Its protein product is CASSPPGQGGIDEQYF.

The chain joins TRBV5-1 to TRBJ2-3, with D maybe TRBD1 (6 bases). The germline V gene has CDR1 SGHRS and CDR2 YFSETQ. Trimming cost V 0 bases and J 3 bases, with 8 bases left between them. CDR3 length: 14 amino acids. The CDR3 region has the DNA TGCGCCAGCAGCTTGGCCCAGGGGACAGATACGCAGTATTTT. It codes for CASSLAQGTDTQYF.

This clone was counted only a few times. V is TRBV6-5 and J is TRBJ2-1; 10 nucleotides agree with TRBD1. Germline lookup yields CDR1 MNHEY and CDR2 SVGAGI. V trimming: 6 bases; J trimming: 3 bases; junction bases outside the gene matches: 2. The CDR3 covers 14 residues. CDR3 nucleotides: TGTGCCAGCAGAGGGGACAGGGGCTACAATGAGCAGTTCTTC. As protein: CASRGDRGYNEQFF.

This clone showed up just a few times. The chain combines TRBV7-2 with TRBJ1-1; TRBD1 agrees at 8 bases. Germline loops: CDR1 SGHTA, CDR2 FQGNSA. There are 13 residues in the CDR3. V lost 3 bases, J lost 5 bases, and 2 bases stayed unmatched. The CDR3 nucleotides read TGTGCCAGCAGCTTCAGGGGGCAAACTGAAGCTTTCTTT. Its protein is CASSFRGQTEAFF. Looking up the rest from reference TRBV7-2 and TRBJ1-1 gives the full variable domain: GAGVSQSPSNKVTEKGKDVELRCDPISGHTALYWYRQSLGQGLEFLIYFQGNSAPDKSGLPSDRFSAERTGGSVSTLTIQRTQQEDSAVYLCASSFRGQTEAFFGQGTRLTVV.

The V call is TRBV5-1, the J call TRBJ2-7; 7 bases match TRBD1. Unmatched junction bases numbered 3, after V lost 0 bases and J lost 3 bases. CDR3 length equals 14 residues. Looked up from germline, CDR1 is SGHRS and CDR2 is YFSETQ. In DNA, the CDR3 is TGCGCCAGCAGCTTGGCTGGGACAGACTACGAGCAGTACTTC. Translated: CASSLAGTDYEQYF.

V is TRBV5-5 and J is TRBJ2-7; 8 bases match TRBD1. The CDR3 totals 14 residues. The V gene end was trimmed by 4 bases and the J gene end by 3 bases; junction bases not matched to a gene: 6. CDR1 is SGHKS, CDR2 YYEKEE, per germline (reference sequence). CDR3 sequence (DNA): TGTGCCAGCAGCCCGGGGGACAGGAACTACGAGCAGTACTTC. Translating it yields CASSPGDRNYEQYF.

The V and J genes are TRBV13 and TRBJ1-1; D is unclear. In germline, CDR1 is PRHDT, CDR2 FYEKMQ (reference sequence). The CDR3 runs 14 residues. The germline V and J ends were trimmed by 0 bases and 2 bases, with 7 bases remaining between them. The CDR3 DNA reads as TGTGCCAGCAGCTTAGGGCGGGTAAACACTGAAGCTTTCTTT. Residues: CASSLGRVNTEAFF.

V usage is TRBV2 and J usage is TRBJ2-2; unclear D gene. Germline V gene sequence: CDR1 SNHLY, CDR2 FYNNEI. Trimming removed 6 bases from V and 5 bases from J, with 13 bases in between. The CDR3 extends over 14 amino acids. The CDR3 DNA follows: TGTGCCAGCAGGAGGCAGAGTTCGACCGGGGAGCTGTTTTTT. Its translation: CASRRQSSTGELFF.

The chain uses TRBV4-1 and TRBJ2-7, with D possibly TRBD2 on 5 matching bases. Trimming removed 3 bases from V and 7 bases from J, with 10 bases in between. The CDR3 totals 12 residues. CDR1 and CDR2 (germline): MGHRA, YSYEKL. DNA of the CDR3: TGCGCCAGCAGCCAGGGAGATGGGGAGCAGTACTTC. Its protein product is CASSQGDGEQYF.

The CDR3 nucleotides read TGTGCCATCAGTGACCTAAGGGACACCTTAGCTAACTATGGCTACACCTTC. It yields the protein CAISDLRDTLANYGYTF. The J gene is TRBJ1-2, the V gene TRBV10-3; tentatively, D is TRBD1 (6 bases). V shed 3 bases and J shed 0 bases, with 17 bases lying between them. The CDR3 is 17 residues long. Looked up from germline, CDR1 is ENHRY and CDR2 is SYGVKD.

The rearrangement uses TRBV7-9 and TRBJ1-2; no definite D call. Germline V lookup: CDR1 SEHNR, CDR2 FQNEAQ (reference sequence). The CDR3 is 13 amino acids. V shed 5 bases and J shed 5 bases, with 12 bases lying between them. The CDR3 bases are TGTGCCAGCAGCCCCCTCCCCCTATATGGCTACACCTTC. The encoded protein is CASSPLPLYGYTF.

This clone was recorded once. The V gene is TRBV9, the J gene TRBJ1-2; TRBD1 matches at 7 bases. This CDR3 has 14 amino acids. Germline-derived CDR1 and CDR2 are SGDLS and YYNGEE. After removal of 0 bases from V and 5 bases from J, the junction contained 4 bases not matched to a gene. CDR3 DNA: TGTGCCAGCAGCGTAGAGGGACAGCGTTATGGCTACACCTTC. Translation gives CASSVEGQRYGYTF.

J is TRBJ1-1 and V is TRBV12-5, with a weak D call TRBD1 (5 bases). Germline V CDR1 and CDR2: LGHNT, FRNRAP. V was trimmed by 1 base and J by 1 base, leaving 10 bases between them. The CDR3 loop spans 15 amino acids. The CDR3 DNA reads as TGTGCTAGTGGTTTGGCAGGGAGGGGGAACACTGAAGCTTTCTTT. Translated: CASGLAGRGNTEAFF.

The rearrangement links TRBV14 to TRBJ1-5, with D hard to call. The CDR3 contains 13 residues. The germline gives CDR1 SGHDN, CDR2 FVKESK. Trimming took off 1 base at V and 6 bases at J, with 7 bases between the two ends. CDR3 coding DNA: TGTGCCAGCAGCCAAGGAGTCGGTCAGCCCCAGCATTTT. Its protein product is CASSQGVGQPQHF.

The rearrangement links TRBV10-3 to TRBJ1-3, with a weak D call TRBD1 (5 bases). Germline V gene sequence: CDR1 ENHRY, CDR2 SYGVKD. Trimming removed 1 base from V and 0 bases from J, with 7 bases in between. The CDR3 length is 15 residues. CDR3 DNA sequence: TGTGCCATCAGTGAGTACAGGAGCTCTGGAAACACCATATATTTT. Translating gives CAISEYRSSGNTIYF.

The chain employs TRBV6-4 and TRBJ2-1; 8 bases agree with TRBD2. Trimming took 2 bases from V and 7 from J; bases not matched to a gene: 13. Germline V CDR1 and CDR2: MRHNA, SNTAGT. This CDR3 comprises 17 residues. The CDR3, as DNA: TGTGCCAGCAGTGACGGCCCTCCGGGGGGGCCTGTAAATGAGCAGTTCTTC. It codes for CASSDGPPGGPVNEQFF.

The chain couples TRBV5-4 to TRBJ2-1; 7 positions match TRBD1. CDR1 and CDR2 from the germline V gene are SGHNT and YYREEE (reference sequence). The V gene end was trimmed by 2 bases and the J gene end by 0 bases; junction bases not matched to a gene: 5. The CDR3 consists of 16 residues. CDR3 region: CASSLKGASSYNEQFF. The CDR3 DNA sequence: TGTGCCAGCAGCTTAAAGGGGGCGAGCTCCTACAATGAGCAGTTCTTC.